This T cell receptor beta chain was recorded in a study of T cells in Graves' hyperthyroidism and ophthalmopathy (dated by TCRdb to between 2017 and 2020). Context from the whole study: TCR V-J signatures able to tell the groups apart were searched for in a discovery cohort of 100 patients, of whom under 45 had Graves' ophthalmopathy and some 60 had stable Graves' hyperthyroidism. An independent validation cohort of some 18 hyperthyroidism patients and 17 patients who later progressed to ophthalmopathy tested prospective prediction of ophthalmopathy. The roughly 90 discovery patients were divided at random into training and test sets in a 7:3 ratio. In about 6 Graves' hyperthyroidism patients, the study also compared T-cell repertoires from thyroid tissue with T-cell repertoires from blood. After blood sampling, hyperthyroidism patients were treated with methimazole at a starting dose of 30 mg daily, and ophthalmopathy patients were treated with high-dose intravenous methylprednisolone. TCR Vbeta CDR3 sequencing of roughly 140 peripheral blood samples (43 ophthalmopathy, 75 to 85 hyperthyroidism and some 17 progressor patients) is reported in the paper.

Amplification of TCR beta CDR3 regions was carried out from RNA transcripts. The first round of RT-PCR for the TCR CDR3 was performed with the HTBI primer set and the Qiagen OneStep RT-PCR kit. Libraries were constructed in a second round of multiplex PCR, after which size selection and purification were performed. Libraries were sequenced paired-end with 100 bp reads on an Illumina HiSeq2000. Regarding the original processing steps: SOAPnuke was used to process the raw data, with reads discarded if the reads contained adapters or uncalled bases, had a mean Phred below 15, or lacked an exact constant-primer or identifier match. COPE v1.2.5 was used to merge high-quality paired reads, and clonotypes were defined as unique nucleotide sequences. MiTCR v1.1 was used to align clonotypes to the IMGT TRBV, TRBD and TRBJ reference segments. Only V-J combinations with frequency above 0.0001, covering 98% to 99.2% of repertoires, were analysed. The TCS score was defined as F50 (clonal expansion) divided by E x V (chaos), with BLOSUM62-based TCRdist calculated between CDR3 peptides within each V-J. Welch's t-statistics and random forest reduced 514 V-J features to roughly 13, which were used in a naive Bayes classifier (R e1071). Thyroid-blood repertoire similarity was quantified with the Morisita-Horn index. The raw public data were reprocessed by TCRdb itself: fastp quality trimming at Q25, MiXCR clonotype calling, in-frame beta chains only. Rows are combined by CDR3 protein, so each entry shows the most common genes and DNA. For this entry, the V and J calls and clone size follow TCRdb and not the study's own pipeline. The sample data list 500,000 to 600,000 distinct CDR3 sequences, and more than 45% of these were observed just once. Jointly, the top ten make up roughly 8.2% of the sample.

This clonotype has only one observation. Which antigen it targets is not known. No clone much larger than this one lies a single base away; base qualities are absent. One read alone provides weak support. Study-wide findings and limitations: During validation, the model predicted progression to ophthalmopathy a median of about 6.5 months ahead of onset, with roughly 65% sensitivity and more than 72% specificity. Ophthalmopathy was separated from stable hyperthyroidism by a 13 V-J signature model, with about 86% sensitivity and 81% to 82% specificity obtained in cross-validation and 80%/75% obtained in testing. Blood samples also contained most of the expanded thyroid clonotypes (frequency above 0.001), which suggests that blood repertoires may reflect thyroid immune responses. No statistical method was used to fix the sample size in advance, and group allocation was not hidden from the investigators.

Stable Graves' hyperthyroidism was defined as the absence of progression to ophthalmopathy over 18 months of follow-up. Hyperthyroidism patients were newly diagnosed, with disease duration under 2 months, and aged 18 to 65 years. Any patient with an uncontrolled infection, another autoimmune disease, pregnancy or lactation was excluded. Diagnoses were established on the basis of clinical symptoms, serum thyroxine and TRAb, thyroid ultrasound, and orbital computed tomography. Total RNA was extracted with Trizol reagent, and quality was checked on an Agilent 2100 Bioanalyzer. V was cut back by 6 bases and J by 7 bases, leaving a gap of 16 bases between them. The CDR3 spans 12 residues, from the cysteine through the phenylalanine. Only the CDR3 portion is preserved as DNA: 36 bases, with reading frame beginning at the first base. Reading the germline V gene (reference sequence) gives CDR1 DFQATT and CDR2 SNEGSKA.

The chain uses TRBV20-1 and TRBJ2-7; a weak D assignment points to TRBD2 (7 bases agree). The receptor was derived from a young woman with Graves' hyperthyroidism. Sequencing input: peripheral blood or thyroid tissue (not recorded which). CDR3 protein: CSAGGQGVEQYF. The DNA sequence follows: TGCAGTGCCGGGGGGCAGGGAGTTGAGCAGTACTTC.